What follows is one T cell receptor (beta chain) and its context. The antigen is undetermined. This entry belongs to a study of long-term antiretroviral therapy in people with HIV. Study-level results: Diversity rose after ART but stayed below transplant donor controls.

V dropped 4 bases and J dropped 0 bases, with 7 bases sitting between them. The length of the CDR3 is 14 residues. Germline CDR1 is SGHAT and CDR2 is FQNNGV. Survey level was the resolution at which the v3.0 immunoSEQ assay ran. Only in-frame clones appear in the TCRdb table, and some are missing; sequencing was by immunoSEQ multiplex PCR. The sample yields roughly 19,000 clones, approximately 86% seen once. V gene TRBV11-2 combines with J gene TRBJ1-5, with D tentatively TRBD1 (5 bases). This TCR was recovered from a middle-aged man with HIV. The material sequenced was unsorted PBMCs, taken 2.3 to 2.5 years after starting antiretroviral therapy. CDR3 region: CASSSDISNQPQHF. CDR3 sequence (DNA): TGTGCCAGCAGCTCGGACATTAGCAATCAGCCCCAGCATTTT.